The 21 T cell receptor beta chains below come from one sample, sequenced in a study of blood T cell repertoires in COVID-19. Some clones are missing from TCRdb's copy, which holds only in-frame ones; the method was immunoSEQ multiplex PCR. The sample carries 140,000 or so clones, about 90% recorded once. The sample taken for sequencing was peripheral blood. The receptors come from a man between 60 and 70 years old with active or convalescent COVID-19.

The chain links TRBV28 to TRBJ1-5, with 9 bases that match TRBD1. The germline V gene has CDR1 MDHEN and CDR2 SYDVKM. The CDR3 runs 15 residues. The trim removed 6 bases at V and 6 bases at J, leaving 9 bases unmatched. This CDR3 reads CASREPGQGTQPQHF. In DNA, the CDR3 is TGTGCCAGCAGAGAACCGGGACAGGGTACTCAGCCCCAGCATTTT.

The chain recombines TRBV28 with TRBJ2-3; D may be TRBD2 (6 bases). The CDR3 consists of 13 residues. Germline loops: CDR1 MDHEN, CDR2 SYDVKM. Trimming removed 7 bases from V and 1 base from J, with 9 bases in between. The DNA for the CDR3 is TGTGCCAGCAAGGCTAGCGGCACAGATACGCAGTATTTT. Translating gives CASKASGTDTQYF. Looking up the rest from reference TRBV28 and TRBJ2-3 gives the full variable domain: DVKVTQSSRYLVKRTGEKVFLECVQDMDHENMFWYRQDPGLGLRLIYFSYDVKMKEKGDIPEGYSVSREKKERFSLILESASTNQTSMYLCASKASGTDTQYFGPGTRLTVL.

This chain connects TRBV28 to TRBJ2-1; maybe TRBD2 (5 bases). Germline V gene sequence: CDR1 MDHEN, CDR2 SYDVKM. V lost 4 bases, J lost 1 base, and 8 bases lay in between. The CDR3 is 14 residues long. The CDR3 nucleotides are TGTGCCAGCAGTTCGGGAAGATCCTACAATGAGCAGTTCTTC. Residues: CASSSGRSYNEQFF. The complete variable domain, with remaining parts taken from reference TRBV28 and TRBJ2-1, reads DVKVTQSSRYLVKRTGEKVFLECVQDMDHENMFWYRQDPGLGLRLIYFSYDVKMKEKGDIPEGYSVSREKKERFSLILESASTNQTSMYLCASSSGRSYNEQFFGPGTRLTVL.

The chain links TRBV13 to TRBJ2-7; the D gene is possibly TRBD1 (6 bases). Trimming pared 5 bases from V and 4 bases from J, leaving 6 bases between. The CDR3 consists of 11 residues. Germline V gene sequence: CDR1 PRHDT, CDR2 FYEKMQ (reference sequence). The CDR3 DNA is TGTGCCAGCAGCAGGGGGTACGAGCAGTACTTC. It specifies CASSRGYEQYF.

The chain is built from TRBV28 and TRBJ2-2; weak D call: TRBD2 (5 bases). Germline CDR1 and CDR2: MDHEN and SYDVKM. Between the trimmed V and J ends, which lost 3 bases and 6 bases, there was a span of 8 bases. The CDR3 totals 13 residues. CDR3 protein: CASSLRVPGELFF. The CDR3 coding sequence is TGTGCCAGCAGTTTGAGGGTCCCCGGGGAGCTGTTTTTT.

This chain connects TRBV28 to TRBJ2-1; 11 bases align to TRBD2. V dropped 1 base and J dropped 7; count of bases not matched to a gene: 3. Per the germline V gene, CDR1 is MDHEN and CDR2 is SYDVKM. The CDR3 consists of 15 residues. CDR3 loop: CASSLFTSGRNEQFF. In DNA form, the CDR3 reads TGTGCCAGCAGTTTATTCACTAGCGGGAGAAATGAGCAGTTCTTC.

CDR3 bases: TGCGCCAGCAGCTTGGAATGGATGCAGGGGACTGAAGCTTTCTTT. It translates to CASSLEWMQGTEAFF. The V gene is TRBV5-1, the J gene TRBJ1-1, with D tentatively TRBD1 (6 bases). The CDR3 spans 15 residues. V lost 0 bases to trimming and J lost 5 bases, with 14 bases between them. Germline V gene data show CDR1 as SGHRS and CDR2 as YFSETQ. Drawing the rest from reference TRBV5-1 and TRBJ1-1, the complete variable domain is KAGVTQTPRYLIKTRGQQVTLSCSPISGHRSVSWYQQTPGQGLQFLFEYFSETQRNKGNFPGRFSGRQFSNSRSEMNVSTLELGDSALYLCASSLEWMQGTEAFFGQGTRLTVV.

This clone appeared once. The rearrangement links TRBV18 to TRBJ2-3, with TRBD2 identical over 14 bases. The length of the CDR3 is 17 residues. The V gene's germline CDR1 is KGHSH and CDR2 LQKENI. Trimming took 4 bases from V and 4 from J; bases not matched to a gene: 7. For the CDR3, the DNA is TGTGCCAGCTCACAGGGGACTAGCGGGAGTGGGTCAGATACGCAGTATTTT. Translated, it gives CASSQGTSGSGSDTQYF.

The J gene is TRBJ2-1, the V gene TRBV5-1, with 10 positions matching TRBD1. The CDR3 spans 15 residues. Germline V gene lookup returns CDR1 SGHRS and CDR2 YFSETQ. Germline trimming cut 2 bases from V and 3 bases from J; bases unmatched to any gene: 2. CDR3 DNA: TGCGCCAGCAGCTTAGGGACAGGGGTCTACAATGAGCAGTTCTTC. Protein sequence: CASSLGTGVYNEQFF.

The rearrangement joins TRBV28 to TRBJ1-6, with 8 positions matching TRBD1. Germline values: CDR1 MDHEN, CDR2 SYDVKM. The CDR3 spans 14 residues. V lost 6 bases, J lost 4 bases, and 2 bases stayed unmatched. CDR3 DNA sequence: TGTGCCAGCAGCCGGGACAGGTATAATTCACCCCTCCACTTT. It yields the protein CASSRDRYNSPLHF.

The V and J genes are TRBV19 and TRBJ2-1; TRBD2 matches at 13 bases. The CDR3 covers 16 residues. Looked up from germline, CDR1 is LNHDA and CDR2 is SQIVND (reference sequence). Trimming at V came to 7 bases and at J to 8 bases, leaving 11 bases not matched to a gene. CDR3 nucleotide sequence: TGTGCCAGTACTAAAACTGGGACTAGCGGGAACTATGAGCAGTTCTTC. Translation: CASTKTGTSGNYEQFF.

The rearrangement links TRBV24-1 to TRBJ1-2; D is uncertain. CDR3 length: 13 residues. V lost 4 bases and J 8 bases, leaving 13 bases between the germline ends. Germline values: CDR1 KGHDR, CDR2 SFDVKD. The CDR3 loop reads CATSEERSGGYTF. The CDR3 nucleotides read TGTGCCACCAGTGAGGAGAGGAGTGGCGGCTACACCTTC.

The rearrangement joins TRBV21-1 to TRBJ2-2; TRBD2 reflects the table's D call only, with no check against the DNA. TRBV21-1 is designated a pseudogene. This CDR3 region has 15 residues. The DNA of the CDR3 is TGTGCCAGCAACGGGACTAGCCGGATCACCGGGGAGCTGTTTTTT. Its protein is CASNGTSRITGELFF.

This clone was found once. The chain combines TRBV5-4 with TRBJ2-7; TRBD1 is a possible D gene (5 bases). The CDR3 is 15 residues long. CDR1 is SGHNT and CDR2 is YYREEE in the germline V gene (reference sequence). V dropped 0 bases and J dropped 1 base, with 11 bases sitting between them. The CDR3 DNA reads as TGTGCCAGCAGCTTGGCGCCAGGGAATTCCTACGAGCAGTACTTC. Amino acids: CASSLAPGNSYEQYF. Based on the CDR3 plus reference TRBV5-4 and TRBJ2-7, the full variable domain is ETGVTQSPTHLIKTRGQQVTLRCSSQSGHNTVSWYQQALGQGPQFIFQYYREEENGRGNFPPRFSGLQFPNYSSELNVNALELDDSALYLCASSLAPGNSYEQYFGPGTRLTVT.

This chain links TRBV7-9 with TRBJ2-5; D possibly corresponds to TRBD1 (6 bases). CDR1 and CDR2 from the germline V gene are SEHNR and FQNEAQ (reference sequence). With 3 bases removed from V and 3 bases from J, the gap between germline ends came to 11 bases. The CDR3 has 14 amino acids. In DNA, the CDR3 is TGTGCCAGCAGCTTTAGAGGGGGAAAAGAGACCCAGTACTTC. This encodes CASSFRGGKETQYF.

The chain combines TRBV19 with TRBJ2-7; D not certain. The CDR3 totals 14 residues. Trimming cost V 5 bases and J 1 base, with 12 bases left between them. Germline lookup yields CDR1 LNHDA and CDR2 SQIVND (reference sequence). Here the CDR3 DNA reads TGTGCCAGTAGTCCCCCGCACTCTTCCTACGAGCAGTACTTC. Translation: CASSPPHSSYEQYF.

This clone appeared a single time. The rearrangement joins TRBV2 to TRBJ2-4, with D perhaps TRBD2 (7 bases). Trimming pared 7 bases from V and 0 bases from J, leaving 16 bases between. CDR1 is SNHLY, CDR2 FYNNEI, per germline. This CDR3 has 16 residues. In nucleotides, the CDR3 is TGTGCCAGCACAGGGGCCTGGGGGGGAGCCAAAAACATTCAGTACTTC. It translates to CASTGAWGGAKNIQYF.

The J gene is TRBJ2-3, the V gene TRBV19, with TRBD1 matching over 8 bases. The length of the CDR3 is 15 residues. Germline CDR1 reads LNHDA; CDR2 reads SQIVND (reference sequence). V lost 6 bases and J lost 1; bases outside the gene matches: 6. The CDR3 protein is CASRSGQGRTDTQYF. The CDR3 nucleotides are TGTGCCAGTAGATCAGGACAGGGCCGCACAGATACGCAGTATTTT.

The chain links TRBV19 to TRBJ2-1; D not resolved. Trimming pared 4 bases from V and 5 bases from J, leaving 9 bases between. Per germline, CDR1 LNHDA and CDR2 SQIVND (reference sequence). The CDR3 consists of 13 residues. The CDR3 region has the DNA TGTGCCAGTAGTACGAATAGTAACAATGAGCAGTTCTTC. This sequence encodes CASSTNSNNEQFF. Full variable domain (outside the CDR3, taken from reference TRBV19 and TRBJ2-1): DGGITQSPKYLFRKEGQNVTLSCEQNLNHDAMYWYRQDPGQGLRLIYYSQIVNDFQKGDIAEGYSVSREKKESFPLTVTSAQKNPTAFYLCASSTNSNNEQFFGPGTRLTVL.

This chain uses TRBV27 with TRBJ1-5; TRBD1 might be the D (6 bases). The CDR3 runs to 14 residues. V lost 5 bases to trimming and J lost 8 bases, with 16 bases between them. The germline V gene has CDR1 MNHEY and CDR2 SMNVEV (reference sequence). The CDR3 DNA follows: TGTGCCAGCAGTCCCAGGGCAGGGGCCAAGCCCCAGCATTTT. This gives the protein CASSPRAGAKPQHF.

V and J are TRBV6-6 and TRBJ2-1, with 8 positions matching TRBD1. Trimming cost V 6 bases and J 8 bases; bases outside gene matches: 6. Germline values: CDR1 MNHNY, CDR2 SVGAGI (reference sequence). The CDR3 is 13 residues long. CDR3 sequence: CASRQDRVDEQFF. For the CDR3, the DNA is TGTGCCAGCAGACAGGACAGGGTGGATGAGCAGTTCTTC.